The source of this TCR beta chain is a study of CD8+ T cells in alopecia areata. Reverse transcription of extracted RNA yielded cDNA, which provided the sequencing template. TCRdb's table, derived via immunoSEQ multiplex PCR, lists solely in-frame clones and lacks some. The table has about 120,000 clones, 30% to 40% seen once. V was trimmed by 0 bases and J by 3 bases, leaving 2 bases between them. The CDR3 is 12 amino acids. CDR1 LGHNA and CDR2 YSLEER come from the germline V gene. The sequenced sample consisted of CD4+ T cells sorted from blood. This sequence joins TRBV4-3 and TRBJ1-2; D gene ambiguous. This TCR derives from a human donor with alopecia areata. The CDR3 region is CASSQEDYGYTF. CDR3 coding DNA: TGCGCCAGCAGCCAAGAGGACTATGGCTACACCTTC.